This T cell receptor (beta chain) was captured by sequencing in a study of cytomegalovirus exposure and HLA in healthy donors. Study as a whole: Early release data held about 85 million unique TCRs from HLA-typed donors. General study findings and limits: Highly shared sequence variants in one cluster were likely a sequencing artifact. Reports credit the classifier with highly specific, highly sensitive diagnosis of cytomegalovirus status.

The germline gives CDR1 SGHVS, CDR2 FNYEAQ. This CDR3 region has 16 residues. After removal of 3 bases from V and 3 bases from J, the junction contained 6 bases not matched to a gene. In the PCR, 60 Vbeta and 13 Jbeta primers were used. TCRdb's table, derived via immunoSEQ multiplex PCR, lists solely in-frame clones and lacks some. Of 150,000 or so clones in the sample, 60% to 85% were seen once. A remark on this clone: Antigen: not known.

V is TRBV7-6 and J is TRBJ2-2; 8 positions match TRBD2. Sequenced: PBMCs. This TCR was sampled from a man aged 40-55 years in good health and CMV-seropositive. The CDR3 nucleotides read TGTGCCAGCAGCTTGGCTAGCGGGTTCGACACCGGGGAGCTGTTTTTT. Protein: CASSLASGFDTGELFF.